The present entry profiles one T cell receptor (beta chain) with its context. Its antigen is not known. CDR1 and CDR2 from the germline V gene are SGHNT and YYREEE (reference sequence). CDR3 size: 17 residues. Losses at the gene ends were 4 bases for V and 4 bases for J; bases not matched to a gene: 9. The data were obtained in a study of cytomegalovirus exposure and HLA in healthy donors. The study, taken as a whole, reports: TCR beta sequences reportedly predicted most subjects' HLA-A and HLA-B alleles accurately.

PCR involved 60 Vbeta and 13 Jbeta primers. Sequencing was performed with immunoSEQ multiplex PCR; in TCRdb, only in-frame clones are kept and a portion is missing. The sample holds some 130,000 clones; over 70% are singletons and the top ten take around 2.2%. The rearrangement uses TRBV5-4 and TRBJ2-5; 14 bases line up with TRBD2. The sequenced sample was PBMCs. This TCR derives from a man aged 25 to 40 in good health and CMV-seronegative. CDR3 in DNA: TGTGCCAGCAGCCCTGGCAGGACTAGCGGGGGGATAGAGACCCAGTACTTC. Its translation is CASSPGRTSGGIETQYF.